The present T cell receptor beta chain was sequenced within a study of OX40 agonist ivuxolimab in advanced cancers. As for the study in general: Three patients got partial responses; one had hepatocellular carcinoma and two had cutaneous melanoma.

Findings of the study overall: Expanded clones tended on average to be more numerous among CD8+ T cells than CD4+.

Clones were sequenced by immunoSEQ multiplex PCR, and TCRdb holds only the in-frame ones, with some missing. Of just under 85,000 clones detected, roughly 83% appear once; the ten largest clones hold around 7.5%. The length of the CDR3 is 15 residues. J was trimmed by 5 bases and V by 2 bases; bases with no gene match: 8. Germline V gives CDR1 SGHTS, CDR2 YDEGEE. A remark on this clone: Antigen unknown.

Patients were ineligible given autoimmune disease history or systemic immunosuppression. With baseline, cycle 4 day 1, and cycle 7 day 1 as timepoints, blood was sampled. The genes are TRBV5-8 and TRBJ2-7; 9 bases match TRBD1. The sequencing used CD4+ or CD8+ T cells sorted from blood, collected in a trial of the OX40 agonist ivuxolimab. This TCR came from an adult with an advanced solid tumor such as melanoma, head and neck, liver or kidney cancer. Here the CDR3 DNA reads TGTGCCAGCAGCTTCCGGACCCGGGACAGGGACGAGCAGTACTTC. It codes for CASSFRTRDRDEQYF.